The 9 T cell receptor beta chains below all came from one sample that was sequenced in a study of blood T cell repertoires in COVID-19. Sequenced by immunoSEQ multiplex PCR; TCRdb stores in-frame clones only, minus some. The sample records 110,000 to 150,000 clones, over 75% being singletons. Material for sequencing was peripheral blood. Every receptor here comes from a human donor in a cohort sampled during active COVID-19.

The DNA for the CDR3 is TGTGCCAGCAGCCCCCCGAGCGCAACTAATGAAAAACTGTTTTTT. Protein sequence: CASSPPSATNEKLFF. The J gene is TRBJ1-4, the V gene TRBV3-1 (or the pseudogene TRBV3-2), with unresolved D. The CDR3 spans 15 residues. The ends were cut back, 4 bases at V and 0 bases at J, with 9 bases in the middle. Germline-derived CDR1 and CDR2 are LGHDT and YNNKEL (reference sequence).

The rearrangement links TRBV2 to TRBJ1-4; D is ambiguous. This CDR3 spans 16 amino acids. Trimming removed 6 bases from V and 0 bases from J, with 14 bases in between. In germline, CDR1 is SNHLY, CDR2 FYNNEI. CDR3 bases: TGTGCCAGCAGCACCGCCAGCCGGGCAACTAATGAAAAACTGTTTTTT. Translated: CASSTASRATNEKLFF.

CDR3 residues: CASSSPGGNEKLFF. The CDR3, as DNA: TGTGCCAGCAGCTCCCCCGGGGGTAATGAAAAACTGTTTTTT. The chain has TRBV5-4 and TRBJ1-4; a weak D match, TRBD1 (5 bases). The germline V and J ends were trimmed by 3 bases and 4 bases, with 10 bases remaining between them. The CDR3 contains 14 residues. Germline CDR1 is SGHNT and CDR2 is YYREEE (reference sequence).

The CDR3 is CSGGRDYGYTF. The CDR3 nucleotides read TGCAGTGGGGGGCGCGACTATGGCTACACCTTC. The chain joins TRBV20-1 to TRBJ1-2; D is possibly TRBD1 (6 bases). Germline values: CDR1 DFQATT, CDR2 SNEGSKA (reference sequence). This CDR3 contains 11 residues. Trimming cost V 7 bases and J 3 bases, with 9 bases left between them.

The CDR3, as DNA: TGCGCCAGCAGCTTAGTATCTCTGCGGGAGGGCCTAAGAAACGAGCAGTTCTTC. Its protein product is CASSLVSLREGLRNEQFF. The chain couples TRBV5-1 to TRBJ2-1, with TRBD2 identical over 9 bases. The CDR3 has 18 residues. Germline V gives CDR1 SGHRS, CDR2 YFSETQ. Trimming cost V 2 bases and J 10 bases; bases outside gene matches: 19.

This chain joins TRBV11-3 and TRBJ1-3; 9 positions agree with TRBD1. Germline-derived CDR1 and CDR2 are SGHNT and YENEEA. V was clipped by 4 bases and J by 6 bases; unmatched bases: 10. The CDR3 extends over 16 amino acids. The CDR3 coding sequence is TGTGCCAGCAGCTCGGAACTACAGGGGGCTATAAACACCATATATTTT. Residues: CASSSELQGAINTIYF.

The V and J genes are TRBV4-3 and TRBJ1-3; 8 nucleotides agree with TRBD1. Per germline, CDR1 LGHNA and CDR2 YSLEER. This CDR3 has 15 amino acids. The ends lost 4 bases at V and 2 bases at J; junction bases unmatched: 4. The CDR3 loop is CASSRDRFAGNTIYF. The CDR3 DNA reads as TGCGCCAGCAGCCGGGACAGGTTCGCTGGAAACACCATATATTTT.

This chain links TRBV7-2 with TRBJ1-5; 11 bases map to TRBD1. The CDR3 runs to 17 residues. Germline values: CDR1 SGHTA, CDR2 FQGNSA. The V gene end was trimmed by 5 bases and the J gene end by 2 bases; junction bases not matched to a gene: 8. The CDR3 is CASSPGGTGGRNQPQHF. The CDR3 bases are TGTGCCAGCAGCCCCGGGGGGACAGGGGGACGCAATCAGCCCCAGCATTTT.

DNA for the CDR3: TGTGCCAGCAGCACAGACCGCACAGATACGCAGTATTTT. Translated: CASSTDRTDTQYF. The chain is built from TRBV7-2 and TRBJ2-3; no firm D call. Trimming took off 5 bases at V and 1 base at J, with 7 bases between the two ends. Germline V gives CDR1 SGHTA, CDR2 FQGNSA. The CDR3 is 13 residues long.